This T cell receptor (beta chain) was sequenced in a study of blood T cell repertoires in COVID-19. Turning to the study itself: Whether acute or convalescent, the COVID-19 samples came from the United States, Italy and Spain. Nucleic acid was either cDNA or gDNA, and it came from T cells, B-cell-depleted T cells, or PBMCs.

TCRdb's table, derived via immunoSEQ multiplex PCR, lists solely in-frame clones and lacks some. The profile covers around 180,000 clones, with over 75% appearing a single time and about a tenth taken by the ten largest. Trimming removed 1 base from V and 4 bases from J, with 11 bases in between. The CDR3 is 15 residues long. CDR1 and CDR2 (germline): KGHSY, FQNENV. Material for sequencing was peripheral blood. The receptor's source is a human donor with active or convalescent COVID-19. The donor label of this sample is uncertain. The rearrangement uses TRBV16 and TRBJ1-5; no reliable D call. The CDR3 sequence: CASSQLAGANQPQHF. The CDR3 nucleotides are TGTGCCAGCAGCCAATTGGCGGGAGCTAATCAGCCCCAGCATTTT.